This TCR beta chain was retrieved from a study of technical replicates of blood from several donors. Profiling relied on immunoSEQ multiplex PCR, and the TCRdb table lists in-frame clones only, not all of them. Of approximately 85,000 clones listed, around 94% are singletons. The CDR3 has 14 amino acids. The germline V gene has CDR1 SGHRS and CDR2 YFSETQ. V dropped 2 bases and J dropped 4 bases, with 12 bases sitting between them. Sequencing input: T cells isolated from PBMCs. The chain recombines TRBV5-1 with TRBJ1-1, with D possibly TRBD1 on 5 matching bases. The TCR originated in a human donor in good health. Here the CDR3 DNA reads TGCGCCAGCAGCTTCGCGGGGGGTGGCACTGAAGCTTTCTTT. Translated: CASSFAGGGTEAFF.